This T cell receptor (beta chain) originates from a study of blood T cell repertoires in COVID-19 (dated by TCRdb to 2020 to 2021). About the study as a whole: Samples from collaborators originated in the United States, Italy and Spain and spanned both the acute and convalescent phases of COVID-19. The prospective study material was composed of cDNA or gDNA derived from T cells, B-cell-depleted T cells, or PBMCs. Deeply sampled blood TCRbeta repertoires from subjects exposed to, actively infected with, or recovered from COVID-19 were included in the dataset. A freely available public database, intended as a resource for researchers studying the immune response to SARS-CoV-2, is where the repertoires were released. Samples came from the ongoing ImmuneRACE study (first 160 participants) plus 1,254 subjects from 6 global collaborators. A de-identified subject ID, COVID-19 status, age in years and sex were almost always included in the sample metadata. Where available, HLA class I and class II types were obtained from metadata supplied by the sample provider rather than from assay-based typing. What the work shows at the level of the full study, not this receptor alone: How much clinical and demographic metadata was included differed by source and by participant, and the metadata was provided uncurated.

Trimming removed 6 bases from V and 7 bases from J, leaving 16 bases between the germline ends. The CDR3 holds 15 amino acids from the cysteine to the phenylalanine. The retained sequence is limited to the CDR3, 45 bases, with the frame set at the first base. CDR1 and CDR2 were assigned from the germline V gene as MDHEN and SYDVKM. TCRbeta CDR3 regions were amplified from genomic DNA by means of the immunoSEQ Assay, a bias-controlled multiplex PCR. In the paper's pipeline: Nucleated cell counts per sample were estimated from amplification of reference gene primers within the assay. Sequence reads were collapsed and filtered to measure the absolute abundance of every unique TCRbeta CDR3 rearrangement. For each sample, productive Simpson clonality was calculated as the square root of Simpson's diversity index over productive rearrangements. Entries here come from immuneACCESS through TCRdb and include only in-frame sequences with V and J called. Some clones fail to appear in such tables; in the studies checked, an unresolved V gene covers under half of the shortfall, and the cause of the remainder is unknown. V and J calls and clone size are as listed in that table; D and trimming were resolved from the DNA. The sample table shows over 200,000 clones, and roughly nine tenths are seen once. Together, the top ten hold 5.5% to 6.5% of the sample.

Comments on this clone: This clone's antigen is unknown. No qualities accompany the bases; no much larger clone lies one base away.

Samples from volunteer blood donors who had recovered from COVID-19 were contributed by a second Seattle source. The collaborating institutions used their own protocols to collect whole blood in K2EDTA tubes. Collaborator samples were shipped for TCRbeta analysis as frozen whole blood, isolated PBMCs, or DNA extracted from either sample type. This TCR was sampled from a man aged 55 to 70 who had recovered from COVID-19. The chain links TRBV28 with TRBJ1-6, with a tentative D gene TRBD1 over 6 matching bases. The sample taken for sequencing was peripheral blood. In nucleotide form, the sequence is TGTGCCAGCAGGGCCCCGAAGGGGGAAAATTCACCCCTCCACTTT. It codes for CASRAPKGENSPLHF.